Here is one T cell receptor beta chain with its context. Its antigen is currently unknown. The sample is drawn from a study of T cell responses to AZD1222 COVID-19 vaccine. Sequencing used immunoSEQ multiplex PCR; TCRdb keeps in-frame clones, though not all of them. The data show 100,000 to 110,000 clones, around 90% seen once. The CDR3 sequence is 16 residues long. Trimming removed 1 base from V and 0 bases from J; junction bases left unmatched: 5. Germline CDR1 and CDR2: LGHNA and YNFKEQ. Notes on the study in general: Dominant at 160-218 and 743-854, vaccine-associated CD4 TCRs also spanned spike. White British ancestry dominated among donors, who included more females, and clonal diversity was possibly underestimated.

The rearrangement uses TRBV4-2 and TRBJ2-7, with TRBD2 matching over 8 bases. This sequence originates from an adult in good health. The sample consisted of peripheral blood, taken on day 0 of AZD1222 vaccination. CDR3 protein: CASSQGLAKTSYEQYF. In DNA, the CDR3 is TGTGCCAGCAGCCAAGGACTAGCGAAGACCTCCTACGAGCAGTACTTC.